The following is a TCR beta chain sequence with its context. CDR3 length: 14 amino acids. The V segment lost 2 bases and the J segment 3 bases; nucleotides outside the gene matches: 3. These data come from a study of CD8 T cells in Susac syndrome. With random hexamers, 0.5 to 1 ug RNA was reverse transcribed. From the immunoSEQ multiplex PCR reads, TCRdb called clonotypes with MiXCR, one entry per CDR3 protein. Among tens of thousands of distinct CDR3 sequences, approximately 96% were seen once, and the ten largest hold 0.55% to 0.75%. The V gene is TRBV12-3 or TRBV12-4, the J gene TRBJ1-2, with 7 bases lining up with TRBD1. Sequenced sample: CD8+ T cells from PBMCs. The sequence came from a human donor with Susac syndrome. Here the CDR3 reads CASSLSQGDYGYTF. The CDR3 coding sequence is TGTGCCAGCAGTTTATCGCAGGGGGACTATGGCTACACCTTC.